This T cell receptor (beta chain) came from a study of cytomegalovirus exposure and HLA in healthy donors (dated by TCRdb to 2017 to 2019). Context from the whole study: According to an earlier analysis of 587 of the donors, 150 million to 200 million T cells yielded roughly 110 million unique TCR beta sequences and about 300 Gb of sequence data. An early release that covered around 590 HLA-typed donors contained around 330 gigabases of sequencing data and roughly 84 million unique TCR sequences. Among the roughly 390 genotyped donors, approximately 77% belonged to the genetic ancestry cluster associated with self-reported Caucasian donors. The aim of the study was to test whether cataloging public T cell receptors could identify signatures of past pathogen exposure. Using immunosequencing, the study profiled T cell repertoires from some 670 subjects and related those repertoires to cytomegalovirus serostatus. In addition to the first cohort of 666 subjects, a separate validation cohort of approximately 120 different subjects was used. To predict cytomegalovirus infection status, the study brought together high-throughput TCR immunosequencing, statistical association of individual TCRs with disease status, and machine learning. To study patterns of TCR occurrence, a later analysis re-analyzed previously published TCR beta repertoires from 700 or so donors and added high-resolution HLA genotyping. Rather than drawing on any new phenotypic data, the later analysis identified candidate immune exposures from TCR beta sequences and the way those sequences occurred across donors. An earlier analysis of 587 of the donors used high-throughput TCR beta sequencing to judge whether each TCR beta V gene segment behaved as functional or pseudogenic. Alongside the repertoire data, information on donor age, sex, ethnicity and CMV serostatus was compiled. A later genetic analysis took genome-wide SNP genotypes for about 55% of the 666 donors and used that subset as a discovery cohort. All discovery cohort repertoires had been generated on a single sequencing platform. Class I and class II HLA loci were covered by the typing at four-digit resolution. Typing coverage varied by locus: roughly 629-640 donors for A, B, C, DRB1 and DQB1; about 520 for DQA1; about 590 for DPA1; 450 to 480 for DPB1. Several DR-DQ haplotypes were handled as single units for association and clustering, since linkage in the cohort was strong. Across under 500 genotyped donors of the cohort, an average of about 240,000 unique TCR beta nucleotide sequences per donor were sequenced, and roughly 20% of those sequences were non-productive.

Libraries were built with the immunoSEQ multiplex PCR assay. The multiplex PCR relied on a mix of 60 forward primers for TCR Vbeta segments and 13 reverse primers for TCR Jbeta segments. The CDR3 region of rearranged TCR beta genes was amplified from genomic DNA with a multiplex PCR assay. The Illumina HiSeq System was used to sequence the amplified TCR beta libraries as 87-base-pair reads. Per the authors' processing: In a later analysis, tens of millions of unique TCR beta chains were counted across the 500 to 850 repertoires, and approximately 9.9 million of these chains were shared by at least two donors. Raw reads were error-corrected and collapsed into unique sequences by a nearest-neighbor algorithm in which closely related sequences were merged to remove PCR and sequencing errors. V, D and J gene segments were assigned by aligning CDR3 sequences to IMGT reference sequences. For a sequence to be retained, at least a six-nucleotide match to both a V gene segment and a J gene segment was required. Rearrangements were classified as productive when the CDR3 lacked stop codons and remained in frame with V and J, and all other rearrangements were classified as non-productive. CDR3 was defined by IMGT convention, running from the second conserved V-encoded cysteine to the conserved J-encoded phenylalanine. In an earlier analysis of around 540 of the donors, sequences lacking an unambiguous match to a single V gene segment were excluded. In an earlier analysis of a few hundred of the donors, V segments were called functional above 56.7% productive rearrangements and were called segregating when the between-donor standard deviation exceeded 5%. To diagnose cytomegalovirus status from the catalog of TCR beta chain sequences, a statistical classification framework was built. In a later analysis, V and J genes were assigned by comparing TCR nucleotide sequences against IMGT/GENE-DB human TR gene sequences. The TCRdist pipeline was used in a later analysis to assign CDR3 sequences and most-parsimonious VDJ recombination scenarios. A later analysis defined each TCR beta chain by its CDR3 amino acid sequence plus V-gene family, and excluded reads lacking a unique V-gene family. In a later analysis, some 600 highly shared, low-generation-probability nucleotide sequences were removed to address suspected cross-contamination and a sequencing artifact. In a later analysis, a clonal expansion index for each public chain was calculated from normalized within-repertoire ranks of inferred template counts. In a later analysis, generation probabilities were computed using a VDJ recombination model fitted to out-of-frame rearrangements, and the results were checked against IGoR. Hypergeometric tests were used in a later analysis to score TCR-TCR, TCR-HLA and TCR-CMV co-occurrence, with a repertoire-size bias correction applied to the TCR pairs. False discovery rates were estimated in a later analysis by permuting HLA or CMV assignments 20 times. In a later analysis, co-occurring TCRs were grouped with DBSCAN, and TCRdist sequence similarity was added when clustering was performed within HLA-allele-positive subsets. For co-occurrence clustering, repertoires with fewer than 30,000 or more than 120,000 public chains were excluded, along with five repertoires with anomalous nucleotide sharing. TCRdb took this table from immuneACCESS and kept in-frame rearrangements with V and J called. Such tables lack part of the clones; where checked against another copy, unresolved V genes explain under half of the gap, and the rest is unexplained. The DNA was the basis for D and trimming; V, J and clone size are from that table. The sample table contains 110,000 to 150,000 clones; only one count was recorded for 75% to 80% of them. Clones ranked in the top ten supply 1.7% of the sample.

The cohort consisted of hundreds of healthy bone marrow donors. Cohort members were all nominally healthy when sampled, although unrecorded immune exposures were likely present. The donor was CMV seronegative and was included in the group of a few hundred seronegative cohort members. A peripheral blood sample was provided by each donor, and peripheral blood mononuclear cells were used for TCR beta sequencing. Genomic DNA extraction from the blood cell samples was performed with the Qiagen DNeasy Blood Extraction Kit. Remarks on this clone: The specificity of this receptor is unknown. Base qualities are not at hand, and no much larger clone is one base apart.

General study outcomes and caveats: Because counts were too low, around 18 rarely observed V segments, including chromosome 9 orphons, were left out of the earlier analysis of some 600 of the donors. A later analysis reported that several top co-occurrence clusters appeared linked to parvovirus B19, influenza, CMV and Epstein-Barr virus. According to the authors, the approach could potentially be generalized to other disease states and immunological phenotypes. Because HLA typing was missing for some donors at each locus, association tests included only the typed subset. Three of the identified cytomegalovirus-associated TCR beta chains were confirmed in vitro to be specific for cytomegalovirus antigens. In an earlier analysis of roughly 560 of the donors, most TCR beta V segments were observed in productive rearrangements about 87% or about 30% of the time, broadly matching IMGT annotations. Some IMGT-functional V segments, including TRBV6-2 and TRBV6-3, could not be told apart with the 87-base-pair reads, so those segments were excluded. At a false discovery rate of 0.05, a later analysis linked about 17,000 TCR beta sequences to specific HLA alleles. The study gave a list of roughly 150 TCR beta chains associated with cytomegalovirus. In a later analysis, HLA-associated TCR beta chains were found to be more clonally expanded and to have lower generation probabilities than equally common non-associated chains. In both the original and validation cohorts, the classifier was reported to diagnose cytomegalovirus status with high specificity and sensitivity. Linkage disequilibrium might explain the correlated functional status among segregating V segments, but an unknown experimental factor could not be ruled out. In a later analysis, TCR association rates were found to vary across HLA loci, with the most associated TCRs seen for DRB1 alleles and the fewest for HLA-C alleles. A later genetic analysis reported fewer N-insertions in productive TCRs among donors in an Asian-associated ancestry cluster than the roughly 700-donor mean. The cohort was sequenced for TCR beta chains only, and without alpha or paired-chain data the features that could be detected were limited. According to a later analysis, most CMV-associated TCR beta chains appeared to be HLA-restricted, and the HLA associations seemed to be driven largely by CMV exposure. The presence/absence analyses assumed that sequencing depth was roughly uniform across donors, and that assumption may not be true. CMV serostatus was the only immune exposure information available for the cohort. Assigning TCR associations to individual alleles was difficult when HLA alleles, especially DR and DQ, strongly co-occurred. An association between a missense DCLRE1C variant and V-gene and J-gene trimming of TCR beta chains was found in a later genetic analysis and replicated in an independent cohort. Most TCR sequences were observed very rarely across donors, whereas some public TCRs were present in many individuals. A further reported finding was that TCR beta sequences accurately predicted the HLA-A and HLA-B alleles for most subjects in the first cohort. The sequencing pipeline was judged likely to have produced a cluster of highly shared sequence variants as a technical artifact.

The CDR3 has 14 amino acids, counting the end cysteine and phenylalanine. The retained sequence is limited to the CDR3, 42 bases, with the frame set at the first base. Trimmed from V: 7 bases; trimmed from J: 3 bases; junction bases lacking a gene match: 2. Sequences MNHNS (CDR1) and SASEGT (CDR2) are obtained from the germline V gene. Sequencing used PBMCs. The rearranged chain carries TRBV6-1 and TRBJ1-4, with 10 middle bases fitting TRBD1. This sequence was found in a woman aged 25 to 45 in good health and CMV-seronegative. The bases are TGTGCCAGCATGGGACAGGGGCCTAATGAAAAACTGTTTTTT. Its protein product is CASMGQGPNEKLFF.